These T cell receptor beta chains were read from a single sample in a study of blood T cell repertoires in COVID-19. Measured with immunoSEQ multiplex PCR; TCRdb has only the in-frame clones, and not every one. The sample has tens of thousands of clones; 75% to 95% are singletons. Sequencing input: peripheral blood. The receptors come from a man between 50 and 59 years old with active COVID-19. CDR3s leave out the opening cysteine and the closing phenylalanine or tryptophan. Clone size is given for some rows only: seen once, a few or many times, or a class if the clone is expanded.

v_gene: TRBV5-6
j_gene: TRBJ2-3
abundance: -
CDR3aa: ASSLAGTHTDTQY

v_gene: TRBV5-8
j_gene: TRBJ1-2
abundance: once
CDR3aa: ASSEDRNYGYT

v_gene: TRBV2
j_gene: TRBJ2-3
abundance: -
CDR3aa: ASRPGLEADTQY

v_gene: TRBV3-1/TRBV3-2
j_gene: TRBJ2-5
abundance: -
CDR3aa: ASSKERSWVTQY

v_gene: TRBV2
j_gene: TRBJ1-1
abundance: -
CDR3aa: ASLWSGGTEAF

v_gene: TRBV27
j_gene: TRBJ2-7
abundance: few
CDR3aa: ASSSREGYEQY

v_gene: TRBV20-1
j_gene: TRBJ2-7
abundance: -
CDR3aa: SAAQGNEQY

v_gene: TRBV6-5
j_gene: TRBJ1-3
abundance: -
CDR3aa: ASSYTRQGNTIY

v_gene: TRBV7-7
j_gene: TRBJ2-5
abundance: -
CDR3aa: ASSLLPKETQY

v_gene: TRBV4-1
j_gene: TRBJ2-5
abundance: -
CDR3aa: ASSQGGQQETQY

v_gene: TRBV6-6
j_gene: TRBJ2-3
abundance: -
CDR3aa: ASSYEGQGARGAQY

v_gene: TRBV28
j_gene: TRBJ1-6
abundance: -
CDR3aa: ASSLFRILIVSLH

v_gene: TRBV6-5
j_gene: TRBJ2-5
abundance: -
CDR3aa: ASSLGLAEETQY

v_gene: TRBV3-1/TRBV3-2
j_gene: TRBJ2-3
abundance: -
CDR3aa: ASSPGTFQSIDTQY

v_gene: TRBV6-5
j_gene: TRBJ2-5
abundance: -
CDR3aa: ASSLAGIGGETQY

v_gene: TRBV5-5
j_gene: TRBJ2-3
abundance: -
CDR3aa: ASSWGGGTSGTDTQY

v_gene: TRBV28
j_gene: TRBJ2-7
abundance: -
CDR3aa: ASSLASRGGLNEQY

v_gene: TRBV28
j_gene: TRBJ1-2
abundance: -
CDR3aa: ASSRTEDGYT

v_gene: TRBV7-9
j_gene: TRBJ1-6
abundance: -
CDR3aa: ASSPSGRGDSPLH

v_gene: TRBV5-1
j_gene: TRBJ2-3
abundance: -
CDR3aa: ASSWGGSSDTQY

v_gene: TRBV2
j_gene: TRBJ1-1
abundance: -
CDR3aa: ASSDSEARVTEAF

v_gene: TRBV5-1
j_gene: TRBJ1-3
abundance: -
CDR3aa: ASSRPGQGIENTIY

v_gene: TRBV5-6
j_gene: TRBJ1-2
abundance: -
CDR3aa: ASSLELVYGYT

v_gene: TRBV7-9
j_gene: TRBJ2-1
abundance: -
CDR3aa: ASSLVISGGANEQF

v_gene: TRBV5-1
j_gene: TRBJ2-5
abundance: once
CDR3aa: ASSSGSTASARETQY

v_gene: TRBV7-2
j_gene: TRBJ2-7
abundance: -
CDR3aa: ASSLAYERGGAYEQY

v_gene: TRBV18
j_gene: TRBJ2-1
abundance: -
CDR3aa: ASSLLASNNEQF

v_gene: TRBV11-2
j_gene: TRBJ2-7
abundance: -
CDR3aa: ASSFTSGRDEQY

v_gene: TRBV19
j_gene: TRBJ2-7
abundance: -
CDR3aa: ASSPTSGRASYEQY

v_gene: TRBV18
j_gene: TRBJ2-2
abundance: -
CDR3aa: ASSLFGDTGELF

v_gene: TRBV29-1
j_gene: TRBJ1-1
abundance: -
CDR3aa: SVERRMNTEAF

v_gene: TRBV30
j_gene: TRBJ1-1
abundance: -
CDR3aa: AWWDRGTEAF